This T cell receptor beta chain was captured by sequencing in a study of molecular identifiers for immune sequencing clone quantification. From the PCR reads, TCRdb called clonotypes with MiXCR, one entry per CDR3 protein. This sample carries roughly 630,000 distinct CDR3 sequences, about 25% of them seen once, and the ten largest clones take approximately 0.75%. CDR1 and CDR2 from the germline V gene are MNHEY and SMNVEV (reference sequence). The CDR3 consists of 14 residues. To note about this clonotype: Its antigen is as yet unknown. It may be a read error: a sequence one base away is much more abundant.

General study points: More than 97% of effector molecules, versus under 1% of naive-cell molecules, belonged to clones above 20 RNA copies. Highly expanded clone sizes could be underestimated through barcode sharing by identical TCR molecules.

This TCR derives from a human donor in good health. Some libraries in this study had Jurkat cell RNA spiked in. Sequenced material: naive CD8+ T cells from blood, with Jurkat cell RNA spiked in. Regarding subset: FACS-sorted CD8+CD4-CCR7+CD45RA+ naive T cells. This chain joins TRBV27 and TRBJ1-1; D gene unclear. In DNA form, the CDR3 reads TGTACCAGCAGTTCAGGAGGTCCGGACACTGAAGCTTTCTTT. Amino acid sequence: CTSSSGGPDTEAFF.